A few counts support the clone carrying this TCR beta chain. No antigen is known for it. Germline CDR1 is SGHVS and CDR2 is FQNEAQ. The trim removed 5 bases at V and 4 bases at J, leaving 4 bases unmatched. The length of the CDR3 is 13 residues. Samples were taken several times over chemoradiotherapy. This specimen belongs to a study of chemoradiotherapy in HPV16-positive cancers. Looking at the study overall: Candidate HPV-specific T-cell clones and common TCR motifs came from functional assays in a couple of HPV16-positive patients.

Measured with immunoSEQ multiplex PCR; TCRdb has only the in-frame clones, and not every one. The sample includes tens of thousands of clones, roughly 73% of them seen just once. Overall study findings and caveats: During treatment, candidate HPV-specific clones and E7-related motifs expanded in tumor.

The chain uses TRBV7-8 and TRBJ1-1, with 7 nucleotides matching TRBD1. The receptor comes from a human donor with HPV-associated anogenital cancer. Specimen collection occurred from a patient who underwent chemoradiotherapy. CDR3 protein: CASSRHRGTEAFF. Here the CDR3 DNA reads TGTGCCAGCAGCCGACACAGGGGCACTGAAGCTTTCTTT.